The next 20 T cell receptor beta chains were all read from a single sample in a study of post-analysis software for immune sequencing data. Unique molecular identifiers were built into the TCR beta cDNA libraries. Via MiXCR, TCRdb re-called the PCR reads, giving one row per CDR3 protein. The sample includes fewer than 850,000 distinct CDR3 sequences, roughly 27% of them seen just once. Their cognate antigens are unknown. Study results and caveats: TRBV5-6, TRBV5-1 and TRBV20-1 belonged to a set of roughly 5 TRBV segments that were more frequent in patients than controls.

Sequenced sample: blood. The receptors were gathered from a girl between 5 and 17 years old with multiple sclerosis.

This clonotype has ten or more counts. V and J are TRBV7-2 and TRBJ2-7; 10 nucleotides agree with TRBD2. The CDR3 covers 15 residues. J lost 2 bases, V lost 1 base, and 2 bases had no gene match. Germline CDR1 is SGHTA and CDR2 is FQGNSA. CDR3 sequence (DNA): TGTGCCAGCAGCTTAGAACTAGCGGGGCCCTACGAGCAGTACTTC. Its protein product is CASSLELAGPYEQYF.

This rearrangement joins TRBV12-3 or TRBV12-4 to TRBJ1-2; TRBD1 aligns across 7 bases. This CDR3 is 14 amino acids long. V lost 1 base and J lost 13; bases outside the gene matches: 12. CDR3 nucleotide sequence: TGTGCCAGCAGTTTAGGGCCCAGGACAGGTTTGATCACCTTC. Encoded protein: CASSLGPRTGLITF.

In its sample, this clonotype was seen a few times. The V and J genes are TRBV7-9 and TRBJ2-5; D call uncertain. The germline V and J ends were trimmed by 1 base and 4 bases, with 13 bases remaining between them. The V gene's germline CDR1 is SEHNR and CDR2 FQNEAQ (reference sequence). There are 15 residues in the CDR3. DNA of the CDR3: TGTGCCAGCAGCTTAGGTTTTTCCCCAGGAGAGACCCAGTACTTC. Translating gives CASSLGFSPGETQYF.

CDR3 region: CASSPQTSMRTDTQYF. CDR3 nucleotide sequence: TGCGCCAGCAGCCCGCAAACCTCAATGCGCACAGATACGCAGTATTTT. The chain joins TRBV5-1 to TRBJ2-3; D gene ambiguous. CDR3 size: 16 residues. V dropped 4 bases and J dropped 1 base, with 16 bases sitting between them. Germline V CDR1 and CDR2: SGHRS, YFSETQ.

The chain combines TRBV12-3 or TRBV12-4 with TRBJ2-5; D might be TRBD1 or TRBD2, each matching 5 bases. V lost 8 bases to trimming and J lost 11 bases, with 18 bases between them. CDR3 length equals 12 residues. CDR3 DNA sequence: TGTGCCAGCGGGAGAGAGGACAATGAGCAGTACTTC. Translation gives CASGREDNEQYF.

There are a few counts of this clonotype. The chain links TRBV7-8 to TRBJ2-7; 7 bases are shared with TRBD1. The ends lost 0 bases at V and 5 bases at J; junction bases unmatched: 4. Per germline, CDR1 SGHVS and CDR2 FQNEAQ. The CDR3 contains 14 residues. The CDR3 sequence is CASSLAQGTHEQYF. The CDR3 DNA reads TGTGCCAGCAGCTTAGCACAGGGGACCCACGAGCAGTACTTC.

This clonotype has just a few counts. This chain links TRBV6-6 with TRBJ1-2; D is unresolved. CDR1 and CDR2 from the germline V gene are MNHNY and SVGAGI (reference sequence). This CDR3 has 14 residues. V was shortened by 3 bases and J by 3 bases, with 11 bases between the two germline ends. In nucleotides, the CDR3 is TGTGCCAGCAGTTATAGCAGGAGGGACTATGGCTACACCTTC. The encoded protein is CASSYSRRDYGYTF.

This clonotype was detected many times. This chain joins TRBV29-1 and TRBJ2-5; D perhaps matches TRBD1 (6 bases). V was trimmed by 6 bases and J by 12 bases, leaving 23 bases between them. CDR1 is SQVTM, CDR2 ANQGSEA, per germline. This CDR3 region has 13 residues. CDR3 loop: CSVRQVNTVREYF. In DNA form, the CDR3 reads TGCAGCGTCAGACAGGTAAACACCGTACGGGAGTACTTC.

Regarding this clonotype: Compared with germline, one end of the junction differs, possibly owing to a read error. In DNA form, the CDR3 reads TGCGCCAGCAGCTTCAGAGCTTACAATGATCAGTTCTTC. Its translation: CASSFRAYNDQFF. The V call is TRBV5-1, the J call TRBJ2-1; D remains ambiguous. In germline, CDR1 is SGHRS, CDR2 YFSETQ. The CDR3 has 13 residues. Looking up the rest from reference TRBV5-1 and TRBJ2-1 gives the full variable domain: KAGVTQTPRYLIKTRGQQVTLSCSPISGHRSVSWYQQTPGQGLQFLFEYFSETQRNKGNFPGRFSGRQFSNSRSEMNVSTLELGDSALYLCASSFRAYNDQFFGPGTRLTVL.

This clonotype was recorded many times. This chain connects TRBV20-1 to TRBJ2-1; weak D call: TRBD1 (6 bases). The CDR3 contains 12 residues. V lost 3 bases, J lost 9 bases, and 12 bases lay in between. CDR1 is DFQATT, CDR2 SNEGSKA, per germline (reference sequence). The CDR3 reads CSASTGTTEQFF. The CDR3 DNA reads TGCAGTGCTAGCACAGGGACCACTGAGCAGTTCTTC.

The rearrangement links TRBV7-8 to TRBJ2-5, with 14 bases that match TRBD2. The germline V gene encodes CDR1 SGHVS and CDR2 FQNEAQ. V trimming: 4 bases; J trimming: 5 bases; junction bases outside the gene matches: 9. There are 17 residues in the CDR3. This CDR3 reads CASSSRLAGGPTETQYF. The CDR3 DNA follows: TGTGCCAGCAGCTCGCGACTAGCGGGAGGGCCTACGGAGACCCAGTACTTC.

Only a few counts were recorded for this clonotype. J is TRBJ1-2 and V is TRBV5-6, with D perhaps TRBD1 (5 bases). V was clipped by 2 bases and J by 10 bases, with 15 bases between them. The germline V gene has CDR1 SGHDT and CDR2 YYEEEE. The CDR3 sequence is 13 residues long. The CDR3 sequence: CASSLPGLSDYTF. The CDR3 DNA reads TGTGCCAGCAGCTTACCGGGACTATCGGACTACACCTTC.

Notes on this clonotype: One base away lies a much larger clone, so this may be a sequencing read error. The rearrangement links TRBV12-3 or TRBV12-4 to TRBJ1-6, with D perhaps TRBD1 (6 bases). V was clipped by 5 bases and J by 7 bases, with 12 bases between them. This CDR3 is 14 amino acids long. The CDR3 bases are TGTGCCAGCAGTCGGACAGCCATCAATTCACCCCTCCACTTT. It specifies CASSRTAINSPLHF.

The V and J genes are TRBV20-1 and TRBJ2-5; D uncertain. Trimming left V 1 base short and J 2 bases short, with 5 bases between. CDR1 and CDR2 (germline): DFQATT, SNEGSKA (reference sequence). The CDR3 is 12 residues long. The DNA of the CDR3 is TGCAGTGCTAGAGCTAGGCAAGAGACCCAGTACTTC. As protein: CSARARQETQYF.

The V call is TRBV11-2, the J call TRBJ2-4; 12 bases line up with TRBD2. The junction had 3 bases not matched to a gene; V was cut back by 5 bases and J by 7 bases. Germline CDR1 SGHAT, CDR2 FQNNGV. The CDR3 has 14 amino acids. CDR3 sequence reads: CASSPLAGGNIQYF. For the CDR3, the DNA is TGTGCCAGCAGCCCTCTAGCGGGAGGGAACATTCAGTACTTC.

V is TRBV6-5 and J is TRBJ2-4, with TRBD2 matching 7 bases. This CDR3 is built from 11 residues. V lost 7 bases and J lost 6; bases outside the gene matches: 0. CDR1 is MNHEY and CDR2 is SVGAGI in the germline V gene. The CDR3 nucleotides read TGTGCCAGCACTAGCGGAAACATTCAGTACTTC. This encodes CASTSGNIQYF.

The CDR3: CASSSHLAGGPYNEQFF. CDR3 in DNA: TGCGCCAGCAGCTCACATTTAGCGGGGGGCCCCTACAATGAGCAGTTCTTC. The chain couples TRBV5-1 to TRBJ2-1, with 10 bases identical to TRBD2. The trim removed 3 bases at V and 2 bases at J, leaving 8 bases unmatched. CDR3 length: 17 amino acids. From germline, CDR1 is SGHRS and CDR2 YFSETQ.

The CDR3 DNA follows: TGTGCCAGCAGCTCCCGACTAGCGGGAGAGCAGTTCTTC. The encoded protein is CASSSRLAGEQFF. The rearrangement links TRBV7-8 to TRBJ2-1; 11 nucleotides align to TRBD2. The V gene end was trimmed by 4 bases and the J gene end by 10 bases; junction bases not matched to a gene: 3. Germline-derived CDR1 and CDR2 are SGHVS and FQNEAQ. CDR3 length: 13 amino acids.

The V call is TRBV21-1, the J call TRBJ2-1; the tabulated D call, TRBD2, remains unverified against the DNA. TRBV21-1 is a documented pseudogene. The CDR3 extends over 18 amino acids. Here the CDR3 reads CASSTMLGGGPSYNEQFF. CDR3 DNA: TGTGCCAGCAGCACAATGCTAGGGGGAGGGCCCTCCTACAATGAGCAGTTCTTC.

The chain couples TRBV20-1 to TRBJ1-4; no clear D. The CDR3 contains 14 residues. Trimming removed 5 bases from V and 7 bases from J, with 17 bases in between. Germline V lookup: CDR1 DFQATT, CDR2 SNEGSKA (reference sequence). The CDR3 here is CSAPNLARGEKLFF. The CDR3 DNA reads TGCAGTGCTCCGAACCTGGCCCGGGGTGAAAAACTGTTTTTT.